This T cell receptor (beta chain) originates from a study of T cell repertoires in cytomegalovirus infection. TCRdb fed the reads into MiXCR, producing one record per CDR3 protein. The sample lists about 76,000 distinct CDR3 sequences; roughly 3.6% were seen once. This clonotype was seen more than once but under ten times. Germline V lookup: CDR1 LNHNV, CDR2 YYDKDF (reference sequence). With 8 bases clipped from V and 0 bases from J, the junction kept 11 bases outside the gene matches. The CDR3 has 16 residues. The J gene is TRBJ2-3, the V gene TRBV15, with 7 bases identical to TRBD1. Sequenced material: PBMCs. This receptor was obtained from a human donor in good health (CMV status not recorded). Some clones in this sample may be carry-over from other donors' samples. The CDR3 spells CATQKTDRASTDTQYF. DNA of the CDR3: TGTGCCACCCAAAAAACCGACAGGGCTAGCACAGATACGCAGTATTTT.